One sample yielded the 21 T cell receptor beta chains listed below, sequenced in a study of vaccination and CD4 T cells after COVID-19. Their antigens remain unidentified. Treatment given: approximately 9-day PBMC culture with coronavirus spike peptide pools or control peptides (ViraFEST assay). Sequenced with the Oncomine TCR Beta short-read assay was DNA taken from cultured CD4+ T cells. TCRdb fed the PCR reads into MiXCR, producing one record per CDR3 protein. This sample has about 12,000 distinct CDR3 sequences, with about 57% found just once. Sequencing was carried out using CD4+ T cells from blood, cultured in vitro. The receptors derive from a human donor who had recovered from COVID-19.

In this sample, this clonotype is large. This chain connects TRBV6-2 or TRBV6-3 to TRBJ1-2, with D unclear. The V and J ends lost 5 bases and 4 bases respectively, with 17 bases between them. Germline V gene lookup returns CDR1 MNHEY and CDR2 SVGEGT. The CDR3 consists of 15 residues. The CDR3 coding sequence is TGTGCCAGCAGTCCCCGAGCCGGCACGCTCTATGGCTACACCTTC. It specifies CASSPRAGTLYGYTF.

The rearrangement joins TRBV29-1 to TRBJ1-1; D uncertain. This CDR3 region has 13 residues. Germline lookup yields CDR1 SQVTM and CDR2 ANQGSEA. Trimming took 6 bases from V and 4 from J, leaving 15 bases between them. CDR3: CSVPLESGTEAFF. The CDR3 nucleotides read TGCAGCGTGCCGCTTGAGTCTGGCACTGAAGCTTTCTTT.

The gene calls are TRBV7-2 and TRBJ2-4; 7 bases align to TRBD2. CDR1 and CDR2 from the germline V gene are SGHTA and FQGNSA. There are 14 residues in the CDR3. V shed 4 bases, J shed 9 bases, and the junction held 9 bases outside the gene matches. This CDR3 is CASSSWAGVGIQYF. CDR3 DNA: TGTGCCAGCAGCTCCTGGGCGGGAGTGGGCATTCAGTACTTC. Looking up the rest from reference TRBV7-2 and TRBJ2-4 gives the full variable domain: GAGVSQSPSNKVTEKGKDVELRCDPISGHTALYWYRQSLGQGLEFLIYFQGNSAPDKSGLPSDRFSAERTGGSVSTLTIQRTQQEDSAVYLCASSSWAGVGIQYFGAGTRLSVL.

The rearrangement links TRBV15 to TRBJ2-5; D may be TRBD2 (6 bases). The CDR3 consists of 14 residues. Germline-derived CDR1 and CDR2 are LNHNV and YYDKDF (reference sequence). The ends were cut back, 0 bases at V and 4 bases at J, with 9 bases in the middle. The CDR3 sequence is CATSREGRTETQYF. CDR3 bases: TGTGCCACCAGCAGAGAGGGGAGGACAGAGACCCAGTACTTC.

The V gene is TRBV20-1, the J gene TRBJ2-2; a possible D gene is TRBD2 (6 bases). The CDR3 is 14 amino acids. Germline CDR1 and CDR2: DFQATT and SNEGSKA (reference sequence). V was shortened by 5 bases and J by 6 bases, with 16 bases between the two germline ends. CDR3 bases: TGCAGTGCTTCCGGGGGACCCCTAGCCGGGGAGCTGTTTTTT. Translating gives CSASGGPLAGELFF.

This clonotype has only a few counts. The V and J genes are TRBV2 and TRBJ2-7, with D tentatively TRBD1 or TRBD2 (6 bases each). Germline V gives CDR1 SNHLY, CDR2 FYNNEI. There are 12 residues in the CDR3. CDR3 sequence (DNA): TGTGGTAGTGAGGGGGGCTCCTACGAGCAGTACTTC. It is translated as CGSEGGSYEQYF.

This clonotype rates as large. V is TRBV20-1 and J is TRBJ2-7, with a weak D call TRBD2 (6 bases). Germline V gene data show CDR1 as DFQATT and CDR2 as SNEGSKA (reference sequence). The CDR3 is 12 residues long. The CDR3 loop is CSVAVSSYEQYF. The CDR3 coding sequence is TGCAGCGTAGCGGTGAGCTCCTACGAGCAGTACTTC.

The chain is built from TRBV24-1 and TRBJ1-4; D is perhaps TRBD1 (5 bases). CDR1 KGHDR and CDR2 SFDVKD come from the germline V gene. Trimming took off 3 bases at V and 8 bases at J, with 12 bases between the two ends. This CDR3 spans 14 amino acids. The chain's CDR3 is CATSDGRDSEKLFF. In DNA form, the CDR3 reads TGTGCCACCAGTGATGGCAGGGATTCGGAAAAACTGTTTTTT.

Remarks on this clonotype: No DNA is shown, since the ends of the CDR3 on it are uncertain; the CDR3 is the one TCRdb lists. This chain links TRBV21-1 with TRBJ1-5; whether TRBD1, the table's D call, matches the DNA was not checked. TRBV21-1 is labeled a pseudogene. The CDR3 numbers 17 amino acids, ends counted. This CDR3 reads CASSNPGWARGSQPQHF.

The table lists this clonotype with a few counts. CDR3 DNA: TGCAGCGCCCGGGACAGCTCCTATAATTCACCCCTCCACTTT. Translating it yields CSARDSSYNSPLHF. The V gene is TRBV29-1, the J gene TRBJ1-6; 7 bases map to TRBD1. In germline, CDR1 is SQVTM, CDR2 ANQGSEA. Unmatched junction bases numbered 3, after V lost 7 bases and J lost 0 bases. The CDR3 totals 14 residues. Together with reference TRBV29-1 and TRBJ1-6, the CDR3 gives the full variable domain: SAVISQKPSRDICQRGTSLTIQCQVDSQVTMMFWYRQQPGQSLTLIATANQGSEATYESGFVIDKFPISRPNLTFSTLTVSNMSPEDSSIYLCSARDSSYNSPLHFGNGTRLTVT.

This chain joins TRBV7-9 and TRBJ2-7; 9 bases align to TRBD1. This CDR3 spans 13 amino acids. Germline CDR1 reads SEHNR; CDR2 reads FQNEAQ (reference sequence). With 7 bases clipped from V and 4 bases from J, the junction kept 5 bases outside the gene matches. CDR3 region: CASTGQGMYEQYF. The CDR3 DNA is TGTGCCAGCACAGGACAGGGGATGTACGAGCAGTACTTC.

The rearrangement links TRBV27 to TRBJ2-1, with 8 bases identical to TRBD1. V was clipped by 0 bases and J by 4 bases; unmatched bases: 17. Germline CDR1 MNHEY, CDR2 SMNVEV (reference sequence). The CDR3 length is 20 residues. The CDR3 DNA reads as TGTGCCAGCAGTTTATCAAGACAGGGGTTAGTCGGGGCCCTATACAATGAGCAGTTCTTC. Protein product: CASSLSRQGLVGALYNEQFF.

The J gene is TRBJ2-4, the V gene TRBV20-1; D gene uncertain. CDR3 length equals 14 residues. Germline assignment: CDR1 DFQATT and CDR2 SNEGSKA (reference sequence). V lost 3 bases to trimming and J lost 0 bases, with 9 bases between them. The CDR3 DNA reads TGCAGTGCTAGGGTGGGCTCAGCCAAAAACATTCAGTACTTC. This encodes CSARVGSAKNIQYF.

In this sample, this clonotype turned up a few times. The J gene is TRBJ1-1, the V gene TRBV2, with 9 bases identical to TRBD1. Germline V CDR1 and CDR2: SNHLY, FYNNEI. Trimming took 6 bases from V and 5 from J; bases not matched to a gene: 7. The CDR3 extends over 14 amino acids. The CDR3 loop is CASRTTGGATEAFF. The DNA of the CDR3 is TGTGCCAGCAGGACGACAGGGGGTGCAACTGAAGCTTTCTTT.

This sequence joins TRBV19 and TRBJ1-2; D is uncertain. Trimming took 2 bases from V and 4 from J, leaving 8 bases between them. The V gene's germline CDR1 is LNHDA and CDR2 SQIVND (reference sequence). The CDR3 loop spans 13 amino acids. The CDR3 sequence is CASSIQALYGYTF. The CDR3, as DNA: TGTGCCAGTAGTATACAGGCTCTCTATGGCTACACCTTC.

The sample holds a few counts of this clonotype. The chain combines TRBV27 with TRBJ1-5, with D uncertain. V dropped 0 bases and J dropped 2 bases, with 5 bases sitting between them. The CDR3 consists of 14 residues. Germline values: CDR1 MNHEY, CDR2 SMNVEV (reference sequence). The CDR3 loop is CASSLSGGNQPQHF. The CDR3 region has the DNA TGTGCCAGCAGTTTATCGGGCGGCAATCAGCCCCAGCATTTT.

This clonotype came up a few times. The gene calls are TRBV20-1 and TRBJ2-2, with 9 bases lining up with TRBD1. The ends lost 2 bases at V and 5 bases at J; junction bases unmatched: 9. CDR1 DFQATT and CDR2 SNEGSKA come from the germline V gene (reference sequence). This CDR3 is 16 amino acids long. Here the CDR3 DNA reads TGCAGTGCTAGACCCTACAGGGGGCGGTTAACCGGGGAGCTGTTTTTT. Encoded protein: CSARPYRGRLTGELFF.

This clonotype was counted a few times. The CDR3 bases are TGTGCCAGCAGCCCCCTAGGTCGCGGCTACACCTTC. It codes for CASSPLGRGYTF. The V call is TRBV9, the J call TRBJ1-2, with unresolved D. Between the trimmed V and J ends, which lost 4 bases and 8 bases, there was a span of 12 bases. CDR1 is SGDLS, CDR2 YYNGEE, per germline. The CDR3 extends over 12 amino acids.

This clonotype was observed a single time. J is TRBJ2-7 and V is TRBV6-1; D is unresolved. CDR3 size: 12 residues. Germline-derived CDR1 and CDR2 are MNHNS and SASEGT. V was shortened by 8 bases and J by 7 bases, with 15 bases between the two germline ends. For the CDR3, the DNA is TGTGCCAGCCGAAGCCCCCTTGCGGAGCAGTACTTC. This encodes CASRSPLAEQYF.

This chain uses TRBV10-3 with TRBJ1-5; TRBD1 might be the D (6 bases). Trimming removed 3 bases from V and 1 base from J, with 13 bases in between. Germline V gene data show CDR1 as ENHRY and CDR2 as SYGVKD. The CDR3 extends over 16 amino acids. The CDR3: CAISDEGGKSNQPQHF. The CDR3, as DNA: TGTGCCATCAGTGATGAGGGGGGTAAGAGCAATCAGCCCCAGCATTTT.

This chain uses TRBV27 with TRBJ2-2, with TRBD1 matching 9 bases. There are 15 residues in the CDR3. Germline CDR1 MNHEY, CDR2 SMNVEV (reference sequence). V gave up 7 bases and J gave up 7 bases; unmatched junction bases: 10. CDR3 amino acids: CASMYRTGVIGELFF. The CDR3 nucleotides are TGTGCCAGCATGTATAGGACAGGGGTCATCGGGGAGCTGTTTTTT.